Listed below are T cell receptor beta chains from one sample, sequenced in a study of CD8 T cells in ankylosing spondylitis. MiXCR was run by TCRdb on the 5' RACE reads, yielding one entry per CDR3 protein. The repertoire holds 650,000 to 800,000 distinct CDR3 sequences, with under 20% as singletons. The sample comprised blood, either unsorted or a sorted T cell fraction (not recorded which). The receptors were gathered from a male donor with ankylosing spondylitis. Each CDR3 is given with its conserved first and last residue. A D gene is named only where the DNA matches it firmly. Clone size is shown for a subset of rows, as once, few, many or a class of expanded clone.

>NA|TRBD1|TRBJ1-6|TRBV5-5
CASRRETGDNSPLHF
TGTGCCAGCAGGCGAGAAACAGGGGATAATTCACCCCTCCACTTT
>few|NA|TRBJ2-7|TRBV6-2/TRBV6-3
CASSYSWYEQYF
TGTGCCAGCAGTTACTCGTGGTACGAGCAGTACTTC
>many|NA|TRBJ1-1|TRBV7-6
CASSLDPGGSEAFF
TGTGCCAGCAGCTTAGACCCTGGGGGGTCTGAAGCTTTCTTT
>NA|TRBD1|TRBJ1-1|TRBV9
CASSVDGQGTEAFF
TGTGCCAGCAGCGTAGACGGACAGGGGACTGAAGCTTTCTTT
>NA|TRBD1|TRBJ2-7|TRBV7-9
CASSNRGRRRDSYEQYF
TGTGCCAGCAGCAACAGGGGGCGTAGGCGGGATTCCTACGAGCAGTACTTC
>NA|NA|TRBJ1-5|TRBV6-1
CASVRSLSNQPQHF
TGTGCCAGCGTACGGAGCCTTAGCAATCAGCCCCAGCATTTT
>few|TRBD2|TRBJ2-7|TRBV4-1
CASSQDQLAGGLSSYEQYF
TGCGCCAGCAGCCAAGATCAACTAGCGGGGGGGTTAAGCTCCTACGAGCAGTACTTC
>many|NA|TRBJ2-7|TRBV29-1
CSVEDGPYEQYF
TGCAGCGTTGAGGATGGGCCCTACGAGCAGTACTTC
>few|NA|TRBJ2-7|TRBV12-3/TRBV12-4
CASSLAVHEQYF
TGTGCCAGCAGTTTAGCGGTACACGAGCAGTACTTC
>NA|NA|TRBJ2-1|TRBV7-8
CASSLGAKYNEQFF
TGTGCCAGCAGCTTAGGTGCGAAATACAATGAGCAGTTCTTC
>many|NA|TRBJ2-1|TRBV20-1
CSARGVDLGDEQFF
TGCAGTGCGAGAGGGGTGGACCTAGGGGATGAGCAGTTCTTC
>NA|NA|TRBJ2-2|TRBV10-3
CAISDQTGGTGELFF
TGTGCCATCAGTGACCAGACCGGCGGCACCGGGGAGCTGTTTTTT
>NA|NA|TRBJ1-2|TRBV20-1
CSAGVQLLADGYTF
TGCAGTGCTGGGGTGCAGCTTCTTGCTGATGGCTACACCTTC
>few|TRBD1|TRBJ1-1|TRBV7-8
CASSVRTGLNTEAFF
TGTGCCAGCAGCGTCAGGACAGGATTGAACACTGAAGCTTTCTTT
>many|TRBD1|TRBJ2-7|TRBV6-1
CASRLPGQGHEQYF
TGTGCCAGCAGACTCCCGGGACAGGGGCACGAGCAGTACTTC
>NA|NA|TRBJ1-2|TRBV20-1
CSVPGWDGGYTF
TGCAGTGTCCCCGGGTGGGATGGCGGCTACACCTTC
>few|NA|TRBJ1-1|TRBV25-1
CASSDGGSGTEAFF
TGTGCCAGCAGTGATGGGGGAAGCGGCACTGAAGCTTTCTTT
>few|TRBD1|TRBJ1-1|TRBV2
CASSIWGQVEAFF
TGTGCCAGCAGTATCTGGGGACAGGTAGAAGCTTTCTTT
>once|TRBD2|TRBJ2-7|TRBV7-9
CASRDSSGSYEQYF
TGTGCCAGCAGAGATTCTAGCGGCTCCTACGAGCAGTACTTC
>NA|NA|TRBJ2-1|TRBV12-3/TRBV12-4
CASSLGGLFSSYNEQFF
TGTGCCAGCAGTTTGGGGGGCCTATTCAGCTCCTACAATGAGCAGTTCTTC
>NA|TRBD2|TRBJ2-1|TRBV6-5
CASSYDITSGGAYEQFF
TGTGCCAGCAGTTACGATATAACTAGCGGGGGGGCGTATGAGCAGTTCTTC
>NA|NA|TRBJ1-2|TRBV20-1
CSARGQGLNGYTF
TGCAGTGCTAGAGGTCAGGGGTTGAATGGCTACACCTTC
>NA|NA|TRBJ2-1|TRBV12-3/TRBV12-4
CASSLGDGGVQFF
TGTGCCAGCAGTTTAGGGGACGGAGGTGTTCAATTCTTC
>NA|NA|TRBJ2-1|TRBV10-1
CASSESRHEQFF
TGCGCCAGCAGTGAGAGCCGCCATGAGCAGTTCTTC
>NA|TRBD2|TRBJ2-3|TRBV24-1
CATSDPRLAGVEDTQYF
TGTGCCACCAGTGACCCCCGGCTAGCGGGAGTGGAAGATACGCAGTATTTT
>NA|NA|TRBJ2-7|TRBV7-8
CASSPPAGLEPSIPREQYF
TGTGCCAGCAGCCCCCCGGCCGGGCTAGAACCGTCTATACCCCGCGAGCAGTACTTC
>few|TRBD1|TRBJ2-3|TRBV4-2
CASRTGESVTDTQYF
TGTGCCAGCAGAACAGGGGAATCGGTCACAGATACGCAGTATTTT
>once|NA|TRBJ2-1|TRBV24-1
CATSDSTGRNHNEQFF
TGTGCCACCAGTGACTCAACAGGGAGGAACCACAATGAGCAGTTCTTC
>NA|TRBD1|TRBJ1-4|TRBV7-2
CASSKLQQGAGEKLFF
TGTGCCAGCAGCAAACTTCAACAGGGGGCGGGTGAAAAACTGTTTTTT
>few|TRBD1|TRBJ2-2|TRBV5-1
CATPRDRGPANTGELFF
TGCGCCACTCCACGGGACAGGGGGCCCGCGAACACCGGGGAGCTGTTTTTT
>NA|NA|TRBJ2-5|TRBV30
CAWSEKGWGQTQYF
TGTGCCTGGAGTGAAAAGGGATGGGGACAGACCCAGTACTTC
>many|NA|TRBJ2-1|TRBV28
CASSLVENEQFF
TGTGCCAGCAGTTTAGTCGAGAATGAGCAGTTCTTC
>NA|NA|TRBJ2-2|TRBV5-1
CASHFSGGPGELFF
TGCGCCAGCCACTTTTCCGGGGGACCCGGGGAGCTGTTTTTT
>NA|TRBD1|TRBJ1-1|TRBV12-3/TRBV12-4
CASSRGQAGTEAFF
TGTGCCAGCAGCCGGGGACAGGCGGGCACTGAAGCTTTCTTT
>few|TRBD1|TRBJ1-3|TRBV6-5
CASSYSRTGSQSGNTIYF
TGTGCCAGCAGTTACTCGAGGACAGGTTCTCAATCTGGAAACACCATATATTTT
>NA|TRBD1|TRBJ1-1|TRBV10-3
CAGGPGDTGAHGRTEAFF
TGTGCCGGAGGGCCGGGGGACACAGGGGCCCACGGGAGGACTGAAGCTTTCTTT
>NA|NA|TRBJ1-1|TRBV4-2
CASSQEAVPNTEAFF
TGTGCCAGCAGCCAAGAGGCAGTCCCGAACACTGAAGCTTTCTTT
>few|NA|TRBJ2-2|TRBV30
CAWRSRELNTGELFF
TGTGCCTGGAGGTCCAGAGAGTTGAACACCGGGGAGCTGTTTTTT